This T cell receptor (beta chain) stems from a study of blood T cell repertoires in COVID-19 (dated by TCRdb to the early 2020s). About the investigation overall: Collaborator samples came from the United States, Italy and Spain and covered acute and convalescent phases of COVID-19. The prospective study material was composed of cDNA or gDNA derived from T cells, B-cell-depleted T cells, or PBMCs. Deeply sampled blood TCRbeta repertoires from subjects exposed to, actively infected with, or recovered from COVID-19 were included in the dataset. The repertoires were made available in a free public database intended to serve as a resource for research on the immune response to SARS-CoV-2. The samples were drawn from two sources: the first 160 participants of the ongoing ImmuneRACE study, and about 1,300 subjects contributed by 6 global collaborators. Sample metadata almost always included a de-identified subject ID, COVID-19 status, age in years and sex. Where available, HLA class I and class II types were taken from metadata supplied by the sample provider and were not determined by assay-based typing.

TCRbeta CDR3 regions were amplified from genomic DNA using the immunoSEQ Assay, a bias-controlled multiplex PCR. The original pipeline was this. Within the assay, amplification of reference gene primers was used to estimate how many nucleated cells each sample contained. Sequence reads were collapsed and filtered to measure the absolute abundance of every unique TCRbeta CDR3 rearrangement. For each sample, productive Simpson clonality was calculated as the square root of Simpson's diversity index across productive rearrangements. The immuneACCESS repertoire file appears here via TCRdb, limited to in-frame rearrangements. These files lack a portion of the clones; in checked studies, under half of the deficit traces to unresolved V genes, and the cause of the others is not known. D and trimming were read from the DNA, whereas the V and J calls and clone size are those reported in that table. The table for this sample lists 150,000 to 200,000 clones; more than 75% of them were counted only once. The ten largest make up around a sixth of the sample.

Overall study outcomes, separate from this receptor: Clinical and demographic metadata were provided uncurated, with the amount varying by source and participant.

CDR1 and CDR2 (SGDLS, YYNGEE) derive from the germline V gene. V loses 0 bases at its end and J loses 6 bases; junction bases beyond the gene matches: 6. Including cysteine and phenylalanine, the CDR3 has 14 amino acids. This entry keeps only the CDR3 DNA: 42 bases, framed from base 1. A note on this clone: Its antigen remains undetermined. Per-nucleotide qualities are absent, and no much larger clonotype sits a single base away.

One collaborating source in Seattle enrolled patients while the patients were actively infected and followed the patients over time throughout the course of disease. Each collaborating institution followed its own protocols to collect whole blood in K2EDTA tubes. For TCRbeta analysis, collaborator samples were shipped as frozen whole blood, as isolated PBMCs, or as DNA extracted from either sample type. This clonotype was sampled from a person in their 70s with COVID-19, enrolled during active disease. This receptor chain uses TRBV9 and TRBJ2-7, with 7 bases in between that match TRBD1. Sequenced input: peripheral blood. The sequenced DNA is TGTGCCAGCAGCGTAGGTGACAGGGCCACCGAGCAGTACTTC. Translated, this is CASSVGDRATEQYF.